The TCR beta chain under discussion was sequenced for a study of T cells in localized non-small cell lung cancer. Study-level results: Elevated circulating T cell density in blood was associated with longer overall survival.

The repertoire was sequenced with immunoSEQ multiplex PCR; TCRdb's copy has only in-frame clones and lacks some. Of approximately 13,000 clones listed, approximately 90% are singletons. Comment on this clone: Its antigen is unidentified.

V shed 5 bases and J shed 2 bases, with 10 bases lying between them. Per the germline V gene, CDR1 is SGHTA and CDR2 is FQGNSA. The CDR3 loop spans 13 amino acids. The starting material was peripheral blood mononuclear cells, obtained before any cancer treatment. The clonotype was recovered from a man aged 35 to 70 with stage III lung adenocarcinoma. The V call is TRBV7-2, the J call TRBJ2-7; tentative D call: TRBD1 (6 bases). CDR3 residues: CASSRDTAYEQYF. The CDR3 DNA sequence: TGTGCCAGCAGCCGGGACACGGCCTACGAGCAGTACTTC.